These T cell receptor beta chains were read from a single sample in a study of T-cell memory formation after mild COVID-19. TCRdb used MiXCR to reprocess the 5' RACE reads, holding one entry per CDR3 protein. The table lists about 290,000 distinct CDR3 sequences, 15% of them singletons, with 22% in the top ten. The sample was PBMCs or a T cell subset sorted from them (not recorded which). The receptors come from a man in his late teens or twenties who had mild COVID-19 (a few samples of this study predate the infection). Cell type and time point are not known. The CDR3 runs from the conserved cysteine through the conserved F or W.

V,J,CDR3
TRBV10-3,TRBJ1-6,CAISEIWENNSPLHF
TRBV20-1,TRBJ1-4,CSAPDRPKGGKLFF
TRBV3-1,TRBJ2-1,CASSLRGGPTYNEQFF
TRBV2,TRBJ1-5,CASSEVGNRNQPQHF
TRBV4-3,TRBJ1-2,CASSLRGAGRNGYTF
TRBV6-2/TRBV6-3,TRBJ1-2,CASSIGRQATDGYTF
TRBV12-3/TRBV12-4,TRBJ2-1,CASSLVGLAGDFGDEQFF
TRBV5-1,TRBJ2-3,CASSGGPQRHFYDPSTDTQYF
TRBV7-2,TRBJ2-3,CASSHRGGTVDTQYF
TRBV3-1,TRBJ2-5,CASNSGGGWETQYF
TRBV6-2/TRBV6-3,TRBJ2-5,CASSYPRWDRILQETQYF
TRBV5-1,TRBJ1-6,CASSLGDRLYSPLHF
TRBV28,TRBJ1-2,CASSFIQGGYTF
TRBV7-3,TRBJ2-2,CASSPPGGRGTGELFF
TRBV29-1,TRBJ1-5,CSVEVTGYDQPQHF
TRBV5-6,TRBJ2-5,CASSLRSGGTHETQYF
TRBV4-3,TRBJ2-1,CASSQDARGDEQFF
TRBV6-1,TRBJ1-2,CASSESGRDYGYTF
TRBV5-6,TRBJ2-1,CASRPPMGPNEQFF
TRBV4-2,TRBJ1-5,CASSQADSNQPQHF
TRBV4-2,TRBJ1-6,CASSQGDPSSYNSPLHF
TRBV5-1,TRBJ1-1,CASSFLVGQAEAFF
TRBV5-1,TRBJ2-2,CASSFSGGNTGELFF
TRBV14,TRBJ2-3,CASSHWTDTQYF
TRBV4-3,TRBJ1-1,CASSQDRLGGGTEAFF
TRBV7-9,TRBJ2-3,CASQGGGQPDTQYF
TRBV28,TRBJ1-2,CASSLTPSGPERANYGYTF
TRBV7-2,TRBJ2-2,CASSFMGTGELFF
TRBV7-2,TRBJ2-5,CASSPEGWGTQYF